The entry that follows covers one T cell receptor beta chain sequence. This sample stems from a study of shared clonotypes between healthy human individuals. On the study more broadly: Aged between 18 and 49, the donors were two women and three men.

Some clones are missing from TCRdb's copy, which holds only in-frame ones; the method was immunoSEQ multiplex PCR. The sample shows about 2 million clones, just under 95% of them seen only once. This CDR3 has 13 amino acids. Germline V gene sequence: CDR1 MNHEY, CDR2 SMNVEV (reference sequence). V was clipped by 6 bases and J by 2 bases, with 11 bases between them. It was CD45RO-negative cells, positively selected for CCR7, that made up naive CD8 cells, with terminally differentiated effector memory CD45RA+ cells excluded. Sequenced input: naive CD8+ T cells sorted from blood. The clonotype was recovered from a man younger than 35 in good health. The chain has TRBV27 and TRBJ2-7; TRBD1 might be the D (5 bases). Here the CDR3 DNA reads TGTGCCAGCAGATTAGGGGTAACCTACGAGCAGTACTTC. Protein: CASRLGVTYEQYF.